Listed below are T cell receptor beta chains from one sample, sequenced in a study of response to subunit inactivated influenza vaccine. TCRdb reanalysed the RT-PCR reads using MiXCR and keeps one entry per CDR3 protein. The table has about 700,000 distinct CDR3 sequences, approximately 15% seen once. The sample here was PBMCs from blood, taken 14 to 15 days before vaccination. The source of these receptors is a man aged 50 or older who received an inactivated influenza vaccine. Each CDR3 is given with its conserved first and last residue. The D gene is left open where the match is weak. Clone size is shown for a subset of rows, as once, few, many or a class of expanded clone.

v_gene	j_gene	d_gene	abundance	CDR3aa	CDR3nt
TRBV30	TRBJ1-1	.	few	CASGGETEAFF	TGTGCCTCCGGGGGAGAGACTGAAGCTTTCTTT
TRBV12-3/TRBV12-4	TRBJ1-4	.	few	CASSWRANEKLFF	TGTGCCAGCAGCTGGAGAGCTAATGAAAAACTGTTTTTT
TRBV9	TRBJ2-5	TRBD1	.	CASSVDVGTGRLQETQYF	TGTGCCAGCAGCGTAGACGTAGGGACAGGCCGTCTTCAAGAGACCCAGTACTTC
TRBV20-1	TRBJ2-3	.	.	CSATPKGRDTQYF	TGCAGTGCTACCCCCAAGGGCCGAGATACGCAGTATTTT
TRBV4-2	TRBJ2-1	TRBD1	few	CASSQDGGQGYNEQFF	TGTGCCAGCAGCCAAGATGGGGGACAGGGGTACAATGAGCAGTTCTTC
TRBV12-3/TRBV12-4	TRBJ2-3	.	once	CASSLGAPGWGVDTQYF	TGTGCCAGCAGTTTAGGTGCTCCGGGGTGGGGGGTAGATACGCAGTATTTT
TRBV6-2/TRBV6-3	TRBJ2-1	.	many	CASSYLRTALVLRGNEQFF	TGTGCCAGCAGTTACCTTCGGACAGCGCTCGTCTTAAGAGGCAATGAGCAGTTCTTC
TRBV28	TRBJ2-7	.	.	CASSPLGQGALSYEQYF	TGTGCCAGCAGTCCTCTGGGCCAGGGTGCCCTCTCCTACGAGCAGTACTTC
TRBV20-1	TRBJ2-2	.	few	CCARVSDSLNTGELFF	TGCTGTGCTAGAGTCTCGGACAGCCTGAACACCGGGGAGCTGTTTTTT
TRBV11-3	TRBJ2-7	.	.	CASSKIGGYEQYF	TGTGCCAGCAGCAAAATCGGGGGCTACGAGCAGTACTTC
TRBV10-2	TRBJ2-5	.	.	CASSVGRGPPETQYF	TGCGCCAGCAGTGTAGGCAGGGGCCCTCCCGAGACCCAGTACTTC
TRBV5-4	TRBJ2-6	.	.	CASSPFGSGANVLTF	TGTGCCAGCAGCCCTTTTGGATCCGGGGCCAACGTCCTGACTTTC
TRBV4-2	TRBJ1-3	.	.	CASSQDSEGYPSGNTIYF	TGTGCCAGCAGCCAAGATAGCGAGGGGTATCCCTCTGGAAACACCATATATTTT
TRBV12-3/TRBV12-4	TRBJ2-7	TRBD1	many	CASRPRTGVGEQYF	TGTGCCAGCAGACCTCGGACAGGGGTCGGTGAGCAGTACTTC
TRBV4-3	TRBJ1-4	.	.	CASSHGLLNEKLFF	TGCGCCAGCAGCCATGGCTTACTTAATGAAAAACTGTTTTTT
TRBV11-2	TRBJ2-7	.	.	CASSEYRIQNRGEQYF	TGTGCCAGCAGCGAGTACAGGATTCAGAATCGGGGCGAGCAGTACTTC
TRBV15	TRBJ2-5	.	many	CATSRAVRETQYF	TGTGCCACCAGCAGAGCGGTACGCGAGACCCAGTACTTC
TRBV10-3	TRBJ2-5	TRBD2	.	CAIRGTSVETQYF	TGTGCCATCAGGGGGACTAGTGTGGAGACCCAGTACTTC
TRBV7-2	TRBJ2-3	.	.	CASSLGGPNTDTQYF	TGTGCCAGCAGCTTAGGGGGACCGAACACAGATACGCAGTATTTT
TRBV5-1	TRBJ1-4	TRBD1	.	CASSRGQGDANEKLFF	TGCGCCAGCAGCAGAGGACAGGGGGATGCAAATGAAAAACTGTTTTTT
TRBV29-1	TRBJ2-5	TRBD2	few	CSVEGLAVETQYF	TGCAGCGTTGAGGGCCTAGCGGTAGAGACCCAGTACTTC
TRBV11-1	TRBJ2-1	TRBD1	.	CASSAEVGGAVSSYNEQFF	TGTGCCAGCAGCGCAGAGGTAGGGGGCGCGGTTAGTTCCTACAATGAGCAGTTCTTC
TRBV28	TRBJ1-1	.	many	CASSPWTALNTEAFF	TGTGCCAGCAGCCCTTGGACGGCATTGAACACTGAAGCTTTCTTT
TRBV12-3/TRBV12-4	TRBJ1-2	.	few	CASSYSLNYTF	TGTGCCAGCAGTTACAGTCTGAACTACACCTTC
TRBV20-1	TRBJ1-2	.	few	CSAGTSTRKYGYTF	TGCAGTGCTGGGACAAGCACGAGGAAATATGGCTACACCTTC
TRBV20-1	TRBJ1-6	TRBD1	.	CSATTGGGSPLHF	TGCAGTGCGACGACAGGGGGAGGTTCACCCCTCCACTTT
TRBV19	TRBJ2-7	.	many	CASSIPGRPEQYF	TGTGCCAGTAGTATTCCTGGACGCCCAGAGCAGTACTTC
TRBV27	TRBJ1-2	TRBD1	.	CASTWLGTGRGYGYTF	TGTGCCAGCACTTGGCTCGGGACAGGGAGGGGGTATGGCTACACCTTC
TRBV7-2	TRBJ2-1	.	.	CASSLRTHPGNEQFF	TGTGCCAGCAGCTTACGCACACACCCCGGGAATGAGCAGTTCTTC
TRBV28	TRBJ2-7	.	.	CASRRNLGAEQYF	TGTGCCAGCAGGAGGAACCTCGGCGCCGAGCAGTACTTC
TRBV4-1	TRBJ2-3	.	few	CASSQDWNSYSTDTQYF	TGCGCCAGCAGCCAAGATTGGAACAGCTACTCCACAGATACGCAGTATTTT
TRBV5-5	TRBJ2-3	.	once	CASSLVSRSLFTDTQYF	TGTGCCAGCAGCTTGGTATCGAGGAGCCTATTCACAGATACGCAGTATTTT
TRBV10-3	TRBJ2-7	.	many	CAISESGANEQYF	TGTGCCATCAGTGAGTCGGGGGCGAACGAGCAGTACTTC
TRBV2	TRBJ2-1	.	.	CASSEQVNEQFF	TGTGCCAGCAGTGAGCAAGTGAATGAGCAGTTCTTC
TRBV30	TRBJ2-1	TRBD1	.	CAWSVDRDNEQFF	TGTGCCTGGAGTGTTGACAGGGACAATGAGCAGTTCTTC
TRBV21-1	TRBJ1-5	.	.	CASSRKGVGNQPQHF	TGTGCCAGCAGCAGAAAAGGGGTGGGCAATCAGCCCCAGCATTTT
TRBV6-5	TRBJ1-2	.	.	CASSYLQSGYGYTF	TGTGCCAGCAGTTACCTACAGTCCGGCTATGGCTACACCTTC
TRBV11-2	TRBJ1-2	.	.	CASSFEPGTYQERNYGYTF	TGTGCCAGCAGCTTTGAACCGGGAACATACCAAGAACGAAACTATGGCTACACCTTC
TRBV7-9	TRBJ1-4	.	.	CASSLWDTNEKLFF	TGTGCCAGCAGCTTATGGGACACTAATGAAAAACTGTTTTTT
TRBV9	TRBJ2-3	TRBD2	.	CASASGTSGRDTQYF	TGTGCCAGCGCGTCTGGGACTAGCGGGAGAGATACGCAGTATTTT
TRBV20-1	TRBJ2-2	.	.	CSARDSGNTGELFF	TGCAGTGCGAGGGACTCGGGGAACACCGGGGAGCTGTTTTTT
TRBV19	TRBJ2-2	TRBD2	.	CASNRLAGVAGELFF	TGTGCCAGTAACAGACTAGCGGGAGTGGCCGGGGAGCTGTTTTTT
TRBV20-1	TRBJ2-7	TRBD2	.	CSASQAGGPYEQYF	TGCAGTGCTAGTCAAGCGGGAGGGCCCTACGAGCAGTACTTC
TRBV30	TRBJ2-7	TRBD1	few	CAWRLGQGIYEQYF	TGTGCCTGGAGACTCGGACAGGGTATCTACGAGCAGTACTTC
TRBV6-2/TRBV6-3	TRBJ2-1	TRBD2	few	CASSAGTSGGAFEQFF	TGTGCCAGCAGCGCCGGGACTAGCGGGGGGGCCTTTGAGCAGTTCTTC
TRBV12-3/TRBV12-4	TRBJ2-7	TRBD2	many	CASSPGLAGVGEQYF	TGTGCCAGCAGTCCGGGACTAGCGGGAGTAGGCGAGCAGTACTTC
TRBV9	TRBJ2-1	.	.	CASSVDIQVYNEQFF	TGTGCCAGCAGCGTAGATATACAGGTCTACAATGAGCAGTTCTTC